A single sample gave rise to the 17 T cell receptor beta chains below, sequenced in a study of shared clonotypes between healthy human individuals. The table came from immunoSEQ multiplex PCR; TCRdb's copy has only in-frame clones and leaves some out. The table has roughly 2.2 million clones, approximately 95% seen once. The material sequenced was naive CD4+ T cells from PBMCs. Subset specified: CD45RA+ positively selected. The receptor source for this set is a man aged 18 to 35 in good health. Some clones in this sample may be carry-over from other donors' samples.

The chain has TRBV18 and TRBJ1-4, with 7 bases matching TRBD1. The V gene end was trimmed by 2 bases and the J gene end by 7 bases; junction bases not matched to a gene: 7. The CDR3 has 15 residues. CDR1 and CDR2 (germline): KGHSH, LQKENI. The CDR3 bases are TGTGCCAGCTCACCAGACAGGGTAGAGATTGAAAAACTGTTTTTT. Protein sequence: CASSPDRVEIEKLFF.

The sample holds a few counts of this clone. This chain joins TRBV28 and TRBJ1-1; the match to TRBD1 covers 8 bases. After removal of 4 bases from V and 4 bases from J, the junction contained 2 bases not matched to a gene. The germline gives CDR1 MDHEN, CDR2 SYDVKM. The CDR3 is 13 amino acids. The CDR3 coding sequence is TGTGCCAGCAGTTCGGGACAGGTCACTGAAGCTTTCTTT. Its translation: CASSSGQVTEAFF.

The chain carries TRBV21-1 and TRBJ2-7. TRBV21-1 is deemed a pseudogene. The CDR3 has 10 amino acids. The DNA of the CDR3 is TGTGCCAGCGGAGCCTGGGGGCAGTACTTC. This sequence encodes CASGAWGQYF.

The rearrangement uses TRBV2 and TRBJ1-1; D is ambiguous. V lost 6 bases to trimming and J lost 2 bases, with 10 bases between them. Germline V CDR1 and CDR2: SNHLY, FYNNEI. This CDR3 region has 13 residues. The CDR3 protein is CASSQDLNTEAFF. The CDR3 DNA follows: TGTGCCAGCAGCCAGGACCTTAACACTGAAGCTTTCTTT.

V usage is TRBV6-6 and J usage is TRBJ2-5, with 12 positions matching TRBD2. Trimming removed 4 bases from V and 4 bases from J; junction bases left unmatched: 4. Germline V CDR1 and CDR2: MNHNY, SVGAGI (reference sequence). The CDR3 runs 15 residues. The chain's CDR3 is CASSSPLAGGETQYF. The CDR3 DNA follows: TGTGCCAGCAGTTCACCACTAGCGGGAGGAGAGACCCAGTACTTC.

The chain employs TRBV5-1 and TRBJ2-2; weak D call: TRBD2 (5 bases). Germline CDR1 SGHRS, CDR2 YFSETQ. The CDR3 covers 16 residues. The germline V and J ends were trimmed by 4 bases and 2 bases, with 15 bases remaining between them. This chain's CDR3 is CASSGSRAPNTGELFF. In nucleotides, the CDR3 is TGCGCCAGCAGCGGGTCGAGGGCCCCAAACACCGGGGAGCTGTTTTTT. The full variable domain, its missing parts supplied by reference TRBV5-1 and TRBJ2-2, is KAGVTQTPRYLIKTRGQQVTLSCSPISGHRSVSWYQQTPGQGLQFLFEYFSETQRNKGNFPGRFSGRQFSNSRSEMNVSTLELGDSALYLCASSGSRAPNTGELFFGEGSRLTVL.

V and J are TRBV10-3 and TRBJ2-7, with a tentative D call TRBD2 (7 bases). Germline assignment: CDR1 ENHRY and CDR2 SYGVKD. Trimming pared 5 bases from V and 7 bases from J, leaving 21 bases between. The CDR3 spans 15 residues. CDR3 coding DNA: TGTGCCATCAGTCCTAGGGGGGCGGGAGTAGATGAGCAGTACTTC. It yields the protein CAISPRGAGVDEQYF.

The V gene is TRBV19, the J gene TRBJ2-2; TRBD2 agrees at 7 bases. CDR1 LNHDA and CDR2 SQIVND come from the germline V gene (reference sequence). This CDR3 spans 16 amino acids. V dropped 6 bases and J dropped 1; count of bases not matched to a gene: 8. The CDR3 DNA reads TGTGCCAGTAGCCCGTCGGGGACTATGAACACCGGGGAGCTGTTTTTT. Its protein is CASSPSGTMNTGELFF.

This sequence joins TRBV6-1 and TRBJ1-5, with TRBD1 matching over 7 bases. Germline trimming cut 10 bases from V and 4 bases from J; bases unmatched to any gene: 7. The CDR3 totals 13 residues. Germline CDR1 is MNHNS and CDR2 is SASEGT. For the CDR3, the DNA is TGTGCCATCCACGGGACAGCTAATCAGCCCCAGCATTTT. It specifies CAIHGTANQPQHF.

The chain employs TRBV7-9 and TRBJ2-7; D may be TRBD1 (6 bases). The CDR3 sequence is 14 residues long. Germline V CDR1 and CDR2: SEHNR, FQNEAQ (reference sequence). The V end was cut by 4 bases, the J end by 2 bases, with 12 bases between. CDR3 in DNA: TGTGCCAGCAGCTACGAGGGGGTCGCCTACGAGCAGTACTTC. Its translation is CASSYEGVAYEQYF. The full variable domain, its missing parts supplied by reference TRBV7-9 and TRBJ2-7, is DTGVSQNPRHKITKRGQNVTFRCDPISEHNRLYWYRQTLGQGPEFLTYFQNEAQLEKSRLLSDRFSAERPKGSFSTLEIQRTEQGDSAMYLCASSYEGVAYEQYFGPGTRLTVT.

Regarding this clone: Other nucleotide sequences in the sample specify the same CDR3. The chain recombines TRBV28 with TRBJ1-2; TRBD1 is a possible D gene (5 bases). This CDR3 is built from 14 residues. Per germline, CDR1 MDHEN and CDR2 SYDVKM. Trimming took off 5 bases at V and 3 bases at J, with 13 bases between the two ends. CDR3: CASSLGTAHYGYTF. The CDR3 DNA sequence: TGTGCCAGCAGTCTCGGGACGGCACACTATGGCTACACCTTC.

This rearrangement joins TRBV19 to TRBJ1-5, with D perhaps TRBD1 (5 bases). Trimming pared 8 bases from V and 0 bases from J, leaving 14 bases between. The CDR3 is made up of 15 amino acids. Germline CDR1 LNHDA, CDR2 SQIVND (reference sequence). The CDR3 reads CASCRTDISNQPQHF. The CDR3 bases are TGTGCCAGTTGTCGGACGGACATTAGCAATCAGCCCCAGCATTTT.

The chain joins TRBV28 to TRBJ2-1, with a tentative D call TRBD2 (7 bases). Per the germline V gene, CDR1 is MDHEN and CDR2 is SYDVKM. The CDR3 has 19 residues. Trimming pared 6 bases from V and 2 bases from J, leaving 26 bases between. CDR3 region: CASSLSGAWRENPYNEQFF. Here the CDR3 DNA reads TGTGCCAGCAGCCTATCAGGGGCATGGCGGGAGAACCCCTACAATGAGCAGTTCTTC.

The chain employs TRBV19 and TRBJ1-2, with 9 bases fitting TRBD1. This CDR3 has 16 amino acids. With 4 bases clipped from V and 0 bases from J, the junction kept 6 bases outside the gene matches. The V gene's germline CDR1 is LNHDA and CDR2 SQIVND (reference sequence). CDR3 loop: CASSTLGQGPNYGYTF. CDR3 bases: TGTGCCAGTAGTACCCTGGGACAGGGTCCTAACTATGGCTACACCTTC.

The J gene is TRBJ2-1, the V gene TRBV30; D is ambiguous. The CDR3 runs to 14 residues. Trimming shortened V by 2 bases and J by 4 bases, and 12 bases separated the two germline ends. Germline-derived CDR1 and CDR2 are GTSNPN and SVGIG (reference sequence). The CDR3 loop is CAWSSRSGYNEQFF. The CDR3 nucleotides read TGTGCCTGGAGTTCCCGCTCCGGTTACAATGAGCAGTTCTTC.

This chain joins TRBV19 and TRBJ2-5; D gene unclear. The V end was cut by 5 bases, the J end by 0 bases, with 4 bases between. The CDR3 sequence is 12 residues long. In germline, CDR1 is LNHDA, CDR2 SQIVND (reference sequence). CDR3: CASSDYQETQYF. Written as DNA, the CDR3 is TGTGCCAGTAGTGATTACCAAGAGACCCAGTACTTC.

The genes are TRBV28 and TRBJ2-3; tentatively, D is TRBD2 (7 bases). This CDR3 spans 15 amino acids. From germline, CDR1 is MDHEN and CDR2 SYDVKM. Trimming shortened V by 5 bases and J by 1 base, and 13 bases separated the two germline ends. The CDR3: CASSPQGGGTDTQYF. In DNA form, the CDR3 reads TGTGCCAGCAGTCCTCAAGGGGGGGGCACAGATACGCAGTATTTT.